The 25 T cell receptor beta chains reported below all come from one sample, sequenced in a study of T-cell reconstitution after alpha-beta-depleted transplantation in children. Unique molecular identifiers were used to barcode this TCRbeta library. TCRdb fed the PCR reads into MiXCR, producing one record per CDR3 protein. The repertoire holds 200,000 to 250,000 distinct CDR3 sequences, with approximately 10% as singletons. Sequences were derived from PBMCs, sampled before TCRalphabeta/CD19-depleted stem cell transplant. The receptors stem from a child less than two years old with acute myeloid leukemia, due to receive a stem cell transplant.

In this sample, this clonotype turned up many times. J is TRBJ2-3 and V is TRBV2; tentative D call: TRBD1 (5 bases). CDR1 and CDR2 (germline): SNHLY, FYNNEI. This CDR3 is 16 amino acids long. Trimming shortened V by 4 bases and J by 2 bases, and 16 bases separated the two germline ends. The CDR3 nucleotides are TGTGCCAGCAGTGGGGTATCGGACATAATCACAGATACGCAGTATTTT. As protein: CASSGVSDIITDTQYF.

This clonotype was recorded many times. This chain links TRBV5-1 with TRBJ2-2; the match to TRBD2 covers 10 bases. The germline gives CDR1 SGHRS, CDR2 YFSETQ. The length of the CDR3 is 15 residues. The ends lost 7 bases at V and 2 bases at J; junction bases unmatched: 5. The CDR3 here is CASSSGSGNTGELFF. DNA for the CDR3: TGCGCCAGCTCTAGCGGGAGCGGAAACACCGGGGAGCTGTTTTTT.

This clonotype turned up a few times. This chain connects TRBV6-1 to TRBJ2-7, with D perhaps matching TRBD1 or TRBD2 (5 bases each). The CDR3 covers 16 residues. Germline V gene data show CDR1 as MNHNS and CDR2 as SASEGT. With 2 bases removed from V and 4 bases from J, the gap between germline ends came to 18 bases. The CDR3 DNA reads TGTGCCAGCAGTGAACCAGGGCGGGTTGGATCGTACGAGCAGTACTTC. Translation: CASSEPGRVGSYEQYF.

This clonotype was counted many times. As DNA, the CDR3 is TGTGCCAGCACCCCCGGGAGCGGGGGGGAGGGCAATGAGCAGTTCTTC. Encoded protein: CASTPGSGGEGNEQFF. The chain has TRBV12-3 or TRBV12-4 and TRBJ2-1, with 10 bases fitting TRBD2. This CDR3 has 16 residues. Trimming removed 7 bases from V and 6 bases from J; junction bases left unmatched: 12.

This clonotype came up many times. The rearrangement uses TRBV10-3 and TRBJ2-3; no clear D gene. Germline V gene sequence: CDR1 ENHRY, CDR2 SYGVKD. The CDR3 sequence is 13 residues long. V lost 6 bases to trimming and J lost 0 bases, with 7 bases between them. The CDR3 sequence is CAIRDGSTDTQYF. As DNA, the CDR3 is TGTGCCATCAGGGACGGAAGCACAGATACGCAGTATTTT.

This clonotype was seen repeatedly, ten times or more. V is TRBV6-2 or TRBV6-3 and J is TRBJ1-2; D perhaps matches TRBD1 (6 bases). The CDR3 covers 13 residues. V lost 2 bases, J lost 5 bases, and 9 bases lay in between. Per the germline V gene, CDR1 is MNHEY and CDR2 is SVGEGT. DNA for the CDR3: TGTGCCAGCAGTTACGACAGGAGATATGGCTACACCTTC. It is translated as CASSYDRRYGYTF.

In its sample, this clonotype was seen many times. The rearrangement uses TRBV11-2 and TRBJ2-2, with TRBD2 identical over 11 bases. The CDR3 runs 16 residues. The germline gives CDR1 SGHAT, CDR2 FQNNGV. The junction had 4 bases not matched to a gene; V was cut back by 3 bases and J by 4 bases. CDR3 region: CASSFSSGRTTGELFF. The DNA of the CDR3 is TGTGCCAGCAGCTTTTCTAGCGGGAGGACCACCGGGGAGCTGTTTTTT.

This clonotype showed up many times. The rearrangement uses TRBV12-3 or TRBV12-4 and TRBJ1-5, with D perhaps matching TRBD1 (5 bases). Between the trimmed V and J ends, which lost 2 bases and 0 bases, there was a span of 11 bases. The CDR3 spans 16 residues. The CDR3 sequence is CASSLQPDNSNQPQHF. DNA of the CDR3: TGTGCCAGCAGTTTACAGCCGGACAATAGCAATCAGCCCCAGCATTTT.

This clonotype was seen many times. The chain carries TRBV20-1 and TRBJ2-5; no reliable D call. CDR3 length: 11 residues. Trimming pared 5 bases from V and 7 bases from J, leaving 11 bases between. The germline V gene encodes CDR1 DFQATT and CDR2 SNEGSKA (reference sequence). The CDR3 DNA reads TGCAGTGCTCCCCTTGCTCGGACCCAGTACTTC. This sequence encodes CSAPLARTQYF.

This clonotype was picked up many times. This chain links TRBV6-6 with TRBJ2-7; 10 bases fit TRBD1. There are 12 residues in the CDR3. CDR1 is MNHNY and CDR2 is SVGAGI in the germline V gene (reference sequence). V was pared by 8 bases and J by 3 bases, with 1 base of the junction left unmatched. CDR3 DNA: TGTGCCAGCGGACAGGGGGTCTACGAGCAGTACTTC. Its protein product is CASGQGVYEQYF.

The table lists this clonotype with many counts. The CDR3 nucleotides read TGCAGTGCTAGCAAAGCAGGGGTAAACTATGGCTACACCTTC. This sequence encodes CSASKAGVNYGYTF. The rearrangement joins TRBV20-1 to TRBJ1-2; tentative D call: TRBD1 (6 bases). Trimming removed 3 bases at V and 2 bases at J, with 13 bases between. The CDR3 extends over 14 amino acids. Germline assignment: CDR1 DFQATT and CDR2 SNEGSKA (reference sequence).

This clonotype was observed at least ten times. CDR3 sequence (DNA): TGTGCCAGCAGCCCCCCCCTTAACACAGATACGCAGTATTTT. It encodes CASSPPLNTDTQYF. V usage is TRBV3-1 and J usage is TRBJ2-3; D unclear. V lost 4 bases and J lost 2, with 10 bases in between. The germline V gene has CDR1 LGHDT and CDR2 YNNKEL (reference sequence). The CDR3 is made up of 14 amino acids.

Worth noting for this clonotype: One base away lies a much larger clone, so this may be a sequencing read error. The V and J genes are TRBV12-3 or TRBV12-4 and TRBJ2-4, with D possibly matching TRBD1 (5 bases). CDR3 length: 11 residues. The CDR3 nucleotides read TGTGCCAGCAGTTTCCAGGGTAATCAGTCCTTC. This gives the protein CASSFQGNQSF.

This clonotype was recorded at least ten times. The V and J genes are TRBV10-3 and TRBJ2-2; TRBD1 is a possible D gene (5 bases). The CDR3 has 16 amino acids. V was cut by 3 bases and J by 1 base, with 12 bases left in between. Per germline, CDR1 ENHRY and CDR2 SYGVKD. CDR3 region: CAISEIGRGNTGELFF. CDR3 bases: TGTGCCATCAGTGAAATTGGAAGGGGGAACACCGGGGAGCTGTTTTTT.

This clonotype appeared many times. The CDR3, as DNA: TGTGCCAGCAGTGAACGGGGACAAGAGACCCAGTACTTC. Protein product: CASSERGQETQYF. V usage is TRBV2 and J usage is TRBJ2-5, with D perhaps TRBD2 (5 bases). The CDR3 loop spans 13 amino acids. Germline loops: CDR1 SNHLY, CDR2 FYNNEI. Trimming removed 2 bases from V and 2 bases from J, with 6 bases in between.

This clonotype was seen ten or more times. CDR3 in amino acids: CASSLHPGYEQYF. DNA for the CDR3: TGTGCCAGCAGTTTACACCCGGGTTACGAGCAGTACTTC. The rearrangement uses TRBV12-3 or TRBV12-4 and TRBJ2-7; D gene unclear. This CDR3 contains 13 residues. Between the trimmed V and J ends, which lost 2 bases and 4 bases, there was a span of 9 bases.

The sample holds many counts of this clonotype. The rearrangement links TRBV27 to TRBJ2-2; maybe TRBD2 (6 bases). The V and J ends lost 5 bases and 6 bases respectively, with 10 bases between them. CDR1 MNHEY and CDR2 SMNVEV come from the germline V gene (reference sequence). The CDR3 runs 13 residues. CDR3 DNA: TGTGCCAGCAGTCCTCGGGACTCCGGGGAGCTGTTTTTT. Its translation: CASSPRDSGELFF.

This clonotype was seen only a few times. This chain connects TRBV6-5 to TRBJ2-1; no clear D gene. Germline lookup yields CDR1 MNHEY and CDR2 SVGAGI. This CDR3 spans 12 amino acids. V lost 5 bases and J lost 4, with 6 bases in between. As DNA, the CDR3 is TGTGCCAGCAGTAACACATACAATGAGCAGTTCTTC. This translates into CASSNTYNEQFF.

At least ten counts were recorded for this clonotype. The chain is built from TRBV12-3 or TRBV12-4 and TRBJ1-4; TRBD1 is a possible D gene (6 bases). V lost 5 bases and J 8 bases, leaving 15 bases between the germline ends. The CDR3 runs to 14 residues. In DNA form, the CDR3 reads TGTGCCAGCAGTCTACAGGGTTTGTCGGAAAAACTGTTTTTT. This translates into CASSLQGLSEKLFF.

This clonotype was seen at least ten times. The J gene is TRBJ2-6, the V gene TRBV5-1; D is ambiguous. Trimming shortened V by 1 base and J by 0 bases, and 11 bases separated the two germline ends. Germline CDR1 SGHRS, CDR2 YFSETQ. The CDR3 consists of 17 residues. CDR3 sequence (DNA): TGCGCCAGCAGCTTGTATCTAGAATCCTCTGGGGCCAACGTCCTGACTTTC. It translates to CASSLYLESSGANVLTF.

This clonotype showed up many times. V gene TRBV19 combines with J gene TRBJ2-1; 13 positions match TRBD2. The ends lost 8 bases at V and 8 bases at J; junction bases unmatched: 12. Germline CDR1 is LNHDA and CDR2 is SQIVND (reference sequence). The CDR3 has 16 amino acids. The CDR3 DNA sequence: TGTGCCAGTGGGACAGCGCGACTAGCGGGAGGCTATGAGCAGTTCTTC. This encodes CASGTARLAGGYEQFF.

The sample holds many counts of this clonotype. V usage is TRBV12-3 or TRBV12-4 and J usage is TRBJ2-1; 14 bases agree with TRBD2. J lost 4 bases, V lost 7 bases, and 15 bases had no gene match. The CDR3 has 19 residues. CDR3 in amino acids: CASTTTPGLAGVGYNEQFF. CDR3 sequence (DNA): TGTGCCAGCACCACAACCCCGGGACTAGCGGGAGTCGGGTACAATGAGCAGTTCTTC.

Worth noting for this clonotype: One base away lies a much larger clone, so this may be a sequencing read error. The rearrangement uses TRBV3-1 and TRBJ1-1; D may be TRBD1 (5 bases). V lost 2 bases and J lost 7, with 11 bases in between. This CDR3 spans 13 amino acids. From germline, CDR1 is LGHDT and CDR2 YNNKEL (reference sequence). CDR3 in DNA: TGTGCCAGCAGCCAACAGGGCGTGGATGAAGCTTTCTTT. Translation gives CASSQQGVDEAFF.

This clonotype came up many times. The rearrangement links TRBV9 to TRBJ2-1, with 9 bases that match TRBD1. The V gene's germline CDR1 is SGDLS and CDR2 YYNGEE. This CDR3 spans 15 amino acids. V was clipped by 0 bases and J by 2 bases; unmatched bases: 0. CDR3 residues: CASSVGQGAYNEQFF. The CDR3 DNA reads as TGTGCCAGCAGCGTAGGACAGGGGGCCTACAATGAGCAGTTCTTC.

Ten or more counts support this clonotype. In nucleotides, the CDR3 is TGTGCCAGCAGCGTACAGACTTCTAGCACAGATACGCAGTATTTT. This translates into CASSVQTSSTDTQYF. V gene TRBV9 combines with J gene TRBJ2-3, with unresolved D. The CDR3 covers 15 residues. From germline, CDR1 is SGDLS and CDR2 YYNGEE. Trimming shortened V by 1 base and J by 0 bases, and 9 bases separated the two germline ends.